Below, 32 T cell receptor beta chains from the same sample are listed, as sequenced in a study of CD8+CD57+ T cells in acquired aplastic anemia. TCR beta VDJ and CDR3 profiling used genomic DNA as template. TCRdb reprocessed the reads via MiXCR and lists one record per CDR3 protein. The table shows 150,000 to 200,000 distinct CDR3 sequences, with 64% occurring only once. Sequencing was carried out using sorted CD4+, CD8+, or CD8+CD57+ T cells (not recorded which) from PBMCs. These receptors were collected from a human donor with severe aplastic anemia or a healthy control (not recorded which).

In the case of this clonotype: This may be a read error, as it is one base from a much larger clone. V is TRBV10-3 and J is TRBJ1-4; maybe TRBD1 (5 bases). Trimming shortened V by 5 bases and J by 0 bases, and 10 bases separated the two germline ends. The CDR3 runs to 15 residues. Germline CDR1 and CDR2: ENHRY and SYGVKD. The chain's CDR3 is CAISYSGTTNEKLFF. In nucleotides, the CDR3 is TGTGCCATCAGTTACTCAGGGACAACTAATGAAAAACTGTTTTTT.

This sequence joins TRBV20-1 and TRBJ2-5, with 8 bases that match TRBD2. V shed 0 bases and J 1 base; nucleotides not matched to a gene: 10. The CDR3 consists of 17 residues. Germline assignment: CDR1 DFQATT and CDR2 SNEGSKA (reference sequence). The CDR3 reads CSARDRGMRGAQETQYF. CDR3 DNA: TGCAGTGCTAGAGATCGGGGAATGCGGGGGGCCCAAGAGACCCAGTACTTC.

J is TRBJ2-2 and V is TRBV15; D gene uncertain. V dropped 2 bases and J dropped 0 bases, with 10 bases sitting between them. From germline, CDR1 is LNHNV and CDR2 YYDKDF (reference sequence). The CDR3 totals 16 residues. The CDR3 is CATSRSGGTNTGELFF. CDR3 nucleotide sequence: TGTGCCACCAGCAGATCAGGCGGAACGAACACCGGGGAGCTGTTTTTT.

Here the CDR3 DNA reads TGTGCCAGTAGTACCCCTCTAGCGGGAGCCTACAATGAGCAGTTCTTC. Amino acids: CASSTPLAGAYNEQFF. The rearrangement links TRBV19 to TRBJ2-1; 10 positions agree with TRBD2. J gave up 2 bases and V 4 bases, and 5 bases lay outside the gene matches. Germline CDR1 is LNHDA and CDR2 is SQIVND (reference sequence). This CDR3 region has 16 residues.

The rearrangement joins TRBV7-9 to TRBJ2-7; 9 nucleotides agree with TRBD1. This CDR3 region has 15 residues. Germline trimming cut 6 bases from V and 9 bases from J; bases unmatched to any gene: 15. From germline, CDR1 is SEHNR and CDR2 FQNEAQ (reference sequence). The CDR3 loop reads CASSVSLGQGDSQYF. Here the CDR3 DNA reads TGTGCCAGCAGTGTATCCCTGGGACAGGGTGATTCGCAGTACTTC.

This clonotype occurred many times. The chain employs TRBV6-4 and TRBJ2-7, with 10 bases aligning to TRBD1. V was pared by 6 bases and J by 3 bases, with 8 bases of the junction left unmatched. The CDR3 is 15 residues long. The V gene's germline CDR1 is MRHNA and CDR2 SNTAGT. The CDR3 nucleotides read TGTGCCAGCAGAGCCCAGGGACAGGGGATCTACGAGCAGTACTTC. This translates into CASRAQGQGIYEQYF.

V gene TRBV2 combines with J gene TRBJ1-1; 9 bases match TRBD1. J was trimmed by 6 bases and V by 4 bases; bases with no gene match: 9. Germline assignment: CDR1 SNHLY and CDR2 FYNNEI. This CDR3 contains 15 residues. CDR3 nucleotides: TGTGCCAGCAGTGGGCGGGACAGGGTGGTACCTGAAGCTTTCTTT. The encoded protein is CASSGRDRVVPEAFF.

The V gene is TRBV15, the J gene TRBJ1-1, with D uncertain. The CDR3 contains 14 residues. CDR1 is LNHNV and CDR2 is YYDKDF in the germline V gene (reference sequence). V shed 2 bases and J shed 4 bases, with 11 bases lying between them. As DNA, the CDR3 is TGTGCCACCAGCAGATCGGGAGGATTCACTGAAGCTTTCTTT. Its protein is CATSRSGGFTEAFF.

This clonotype has a count of ten or more. This rearrangement joins TRBV9 to TRBJ2-3, with D tentatively TRBD1 (6 bases). Germline V gene sequence: CDR1 SGDLS, CDR2 YYNGEE. The V and J ends lost 0 bases and 6 bases respectively, with 8 bases between them. CDR3 size: 13 residues. The CDR3, as DNA: TGTGCCAGCAGCGTAGGGGGGCTCGATACGCAGTATTTT. Amino acid sequence: CASSVGGLDTQYF.

The sample holds a few counts of this clonotype. CDR3 nucleotide sequence: TGTGCCAGCAGCCCCCCCTGGGCAGACAATGGCTACACCTTC. It translates to CASSPPWADNGYTF. The chain employs TRBV7-9 and TRBJ1-2; D not resolved. Looked up from germline, CDR1 is SEHNR and CDR2 is FQNEAQ (reference sequence). CDR3 length: 14 residues. V lost 5 bases and J 6 bases, leaving 16 bases between the germline ends. Combining the CDR3 with reference TRBV7-9 and TRBJ1-2 gives the whole variable domain DTGVSQNPRHKITKRGQNVTFRCDPISEHNRLYWYRQTLGQGPEFLTYFQNEAQLEKSRLLSDRFSAERPKGSFSTLEIQRTEQGDSAMYLCASSPPWADNGYTFGSGTRLTVV.

As regards this clonotype: The junction does not match germline at one end; this may be a read error. The chain has TRBV7-8 and TRBJ2-7, with 7 bases matching TRBD2. Germline V CDR1 and CDR2: SGHVS, FQNEAQ. The CDR3 is 12 residues long. The CDR3 region is CAGSSIGLVQYF. The CDR3, as DNA: TGTGCCGGCAGCTCCATCGGACTAGTTCAGTACTTC.

Remarks on this clonotype: It may be a read error: a sequence one base away is much more abundant. The chain has TRBV27 and TRBJ1-2, with no clear D. CDR3 size: 13 residues. Germline values: CDR1 MNHEY, CDR2 SMNVEV (reference sequence). The V end lost 8 bases, the J end lost 3 bases, and 13 bases lay between the germline ends. The CDR3 DNA reads TGTGCCAGCCGTTCCACCTGGGACTATGGCTACACCTTC. Residues: CASRSTWDYGYTF.

The chain has TRBV7-8 and TRBJ2-7; D unclear. Germline CDR1 reads SGHVS; CDR2 reads FQNEAQ. There are 15 residues in the CDR3. The V and J ends lost 0 bases and 0 bases respectively, with 9 bases between them. The DNA for the CDR3 is TGTGCCAGCAGCTTAGCGGTCCAGGCCTCCTACGAGCAGTACTTC. Protein sequence: CASSLAVQASYEQYF. The full variable domain, its missing parts supplied by reference TRBV7-8 and TRBJ2-7, is GAGVSQSPRYKVAKRGQDVALRCDPISGHVSLFWYQQALGQGPEFLTYFQNEAQLDKSGLPSDRFFAERPEGSVSTLKIQRTQQEDSAVYLCASSLAVQASYEQYFGPGTRLTVT.

J is TRBJ1-4 and V is TRBV7-3, with D perhaps matching TRBD1 (5 bases). The CDR3 is 15 residues long. Trimming shortened V by 4 bases and J by 7 bases, and 16 bases separated the two germline ends. Germline CDR1 and CDR2: SGHTA and FQGTGA. The CDR3 protein is CASSSSGAGIEKLFF. CDR3 nucleotides: TGTGCCAGCAGCTCATCCGGGGCTGGGATTGAAAAACTGTTTTTT.

The table lists this clonotype with a count of one. It may be a read error: a sequence one base away is much more abundant. The genes are TRBV3-1 and TRBJ2-5, with D perhaps given as TRBD1 or TRBD2 (5 bases each). The CDR3 loop spans 16 amino acids. Germline V lookup: CDR1 LGHDT, CDR2 YNNKEL (reference sequence). DNA of the CDR3: TGTGCCAGCGGCCAGCCCCGGGACGTCTTTCGGGAGACCCAGTACTTC. This sequence encodes CASGQPRDVFRETQYF.

This clonotype was counted many times. Relative to the germline gene, one junction end is altered; a read error may explain this. V usage is TRBV5-1 and J usage is TRBJ2-7; possibly TRBD1 for D (5 bases). CDR3 length: 13 residues. Germline values: CDR1 SGHRS, CDR2 YFSETQ. In DNA, the CDR3 is TGTGCCAGCAGTTTAACAGGTTCCTACGAGCAGTACTTC. Translated: CASSLTGSYEQYF.

The CDR3 sequence: CASSHKNDYGYTF. The CDR3 DNA follows: TGTGCCAGCAGCCACAAGAATGACTATGGCTACACCTTC. The rearrangement joins TRBV6-1 to TRBJ1-2; unclear D gene. Trimming took 6 bases from V and 3 from J, leaving 11 bases between them. The CDR3 is 13 residues long. Looked up from germline, CDR1 is MNHNS and CDR2 is SASEGT.

As concerns this clonotype: Germline is not matched at one junction end, which may reflect a read error. The chain links TRBV5-1 to TRBJ1-1; 7 positions match TRBD1. This CDR3 is 16 amino acids long. Per the germline V gene, CDR1 is SGHRS and CDR2 is YFSETQ. The CDR3 DNA follows: TGCGCCAGCAGCTTGGGCTTGTCAGGGGGAGGCAATGAAGCTCTCTTT. Translated: CASSLGLSGGGNEALF. The whole variable domain, filled in from reference TRBV5-1 and TRBJ1-1, reads KAGVTQTPRYLIKTRGQQVTLSCSPISGHRSVSWYQQTPGQGLQFLFEYFSETQRNKGNFPGRFSGRQFSNSRSEMNVSTLELGDSALYLCASSLGLSGGGNEALFGQGTRLTVV.

Note on this clonotype: Compared with germline, one end of the junction differs, possibly owing to a read error. This chain joins TRBV7-8 and TRBJ2-7, with D perhaps TRBD2 (7 bases). CDR1 is SGHVS and CDR2 is FQNEAQ in the germline V gene. CDR3 length equals 17 residues. The CDR3 nucleotides are TGTGCCAGCACCCCCCTGGGAGGGGGGGCAGGCTCCTACGAGCAGGACTTC. Protein: CASTPLGGGAGSYEQDF.

At least ten counts were recorded for this clonotype. The rearrangement uses TRBV7-2 and TRBJ2-7; 8 bases are shared with TRBD2. In germline, CDR1 is SGHTA, CDR2 FQGNSA. J gave up 0 bases and V 5 bases, and 6 bases lay outside the gene matches. The CDR3 spans 15 residues. This CDR3 is CASSPSGPSSYEQYF. The DNA for the CDR3 is TGTGCCAGCAGCCCTAGCGGGCCTAGCTCCTACGAGCAGTACTTC. Looking up the rest from reference TRBV7-2 and TRBJ2-7 gives the full variable domain: GAGVSQSPSNKVTEKGKDVELRCDPISGHTALYWYRQSLGQGLEFLIYFQGNSAPDKSGLPSDRFSAERTGGSVSTLTIQRTQQEDSAVYLCASSPSGPSSYEQYFGPGTRLTVT.

V gene TRBV7-9 combines with J gene TRBJ2-7; 14 bases are shared with TRBD2. Germline-derived CDR1 and CDR2 are SEHNR and FQNEAQ (reference sequence). J gave up 4 bases and V 8 bases, and 7 bases lay outside the gene matches. The CDR3 covers 15 residues. The CDR3 loop reads CASGGLAGERYEQYF. DNA of the CDR3: TGTGCCAGCGGGGGACTAGCGGGGGAACGATACGAGCAGTACTTC. Together with reference TRBV7-9 and TRBJ2-7, the CDR3 gives the full variable domain: DTGVSQNPRHKITKRGQNVTFRCDPISEHNRLYWYRQTLGQGPEFLTYFQNEAQLEKSRLLSDRFSAERPKGSFSTLEIQRTEQGDSAMYLCASGGLAGERYEQYFGPGTRLTVT.

This chain uses TRBV6-1 with TRBJ2-5; D is possibly TRBD2 (6 bases). V was pared by 6 bases and J by 4 bases, with 18 bases between. Germline V lookup: CDR1 MNHNS, CDR2 SASEGT. This CDR3 region has 15 residues. CDR3: CASSQRRGWGETQYF. The CDR3 DNA sequence: TGTGCCAGCAGCCAACGACGGGGGTGGGGAGAGACCCAGTACTTC.

Worth noting for this clonotype: Here the CDR3 omits its conserved ending phenylalanine or tryptophan, so a read error is the likely source. The DNA is omitted, as the CDR3 cannot be located on it reliably, and the CDR3 follows TCRdb's listing. This chain uses TRBV5-1 with TRBJ2-5; the table's D gene call, TRBD2, was not cross checked with the DNA. Germline CDR1 and CDR2: SGHRS and YFSETQ. The CDR3 comprises 12 residues, both ends counted. The CDR3 sequence is CASSLAVGTSSY.

This clonotype was observed many times. The V gene is TRBV7-3, the J gene TRBJ2-3; 10 positions match TRBD2. V gave up 3 bases and J gave up 6 bases; unmatched junction bases: 3. This CDR3 region has 14 residues. Germline V gene lookup returns CDR1 SGHTA and CDR2 FQGTGA. As DNA, the CDR3 is TGTGCCAGCAGCTTCAATAGCGGGGGGGATACGCAGTATTTT. Translation gives CASSFNSGGDTQYF.

Concerning this clonotype: The CDR3 carries no conserved terminal phenylalanine or tryptophan, so it likely arises from a read error. This rearrangement joins TRBV28 to TRBJ1-1; 7 bases align to TRBD1. The V gene end was trimmed by 5 bases and the J gene end by 3 bases; junction bases not matched to a gene: 9. CDR3 length: 15 residues. In germline, CDR1 is MDHEN, CDR2 SYDVKM. For the CDR3, the DNA is TGTGCCAGCAGTCGACCTGGTGGGACAGACACTGAAGCTTTCTCT. Translation gives CASSRPGGTDTEAFS.

The chain joins TRBV9 to TRBJ2-7; possible D gene TRBD1, 5 bases. Per germline, CDR1 SGDLS and CDR2 YYNGEE. Trimming left V 0 bases short and J 3 bases short, with 7 bases between. The CDR3 runs to 13 residues. The CDR3 DNA reads TGTGCCAGCAGCGTAGACCAGGGCTACGAGCAGTACTTC. Its translation is CASSVDQGYEQYF.

This clonotype turned up a few times. J is TRBJ2-3 and V is TRBV29-1; 7 bases line up with TRBD1. The CDR3 contains 14 residues. The V segment lost 1 base and the J segment 2 bases; nucleotides outside the gene matches: 3. CDR1 and CDR2 (germline): SQVTM, ANQGSEA. CDR3 sequence: CSVEGQGVTDTQYF. The CDR3 DNA is TGCAGCGTTGAAGGGCAGGGGGTCACAGATACGCAGTATTTT.

This rearrangement joins TRBV24-1 to TRBJ2-7, with 7 bases that match TRBD1. V was pared by 5 bases and J by 5 bases, with 8 bases of the junction left unmatched. There are 14 residues in the CDR3. Germline V CDR1 and CDR2: KGHDR, SFDVKD. The CDR3 spells CATSGNTGDNEQYF. In DNA form, the CDR3 reads TGTGCCACCAGTGGCAACACAGGGGACAACGAGCAGTACTTC.

The chain is built from TRBV29-1 and TRBJ2-1; D possibly corresponds to TRBD2 (5 bases). Germline CDR1 reads SQVTM; CDR2 reads ANQGSEA. Trimming removed 7 bases at V and 7 bases at J, with 11 bases between. This CDR3 comprises 11 residues. CDR3 protein: CSAHSGNEQFF. The DNA of the CDR3 is TGCAGCGCACATTCGGGAAATGAGCAGTTCTTC.

This clonotype was detected a few times. The chain is built from TRBV29-1 and TRBJ2-5, with no clear D. CDR3 size: 12 residues. Germline V gene sequence: CDR1 SQVTM, CDR2 ANQGSEA. V was cut by 0 bases and J by 5 bases, with 7 bases left in between. The CDR3, as DNA: TGCAGCGTTGAAGACGGATCCGAGACCCAGTACTTC. Protein sequence: CSVEDGSETQYF.

This clonotype was observed many times. The chain has TRBV7-3 and TRBJ2-1, with D unclear. V was trimmed by 2 bases and J by 10 bases, leaving 12 bases between them. The length of the CDR3 is 13 residues. The V gene's germline CDR1 is SGHTA and CDR2 FQGTGA. The CDR3 reads CASSLGVVGEQFF. In nucleotides, the CDR3 is TGTGCCAGCAGCTTAGGCGTTGTCGGAGAGCAGTTCTTC.

The V call is TRBV3-1, the J call TRBJ2-1; 9 bases map to TRBD2. Looked up from germline, CDR1 is LGHDT and CDR2 is YNNKEL (reference sequence). The CDR3 is 16 residues long. The V and J ends lost 8 bases and 10 bases, in that order; junction bases with no gene match: 18. The chain's CDR3 is CASGPPLLAGIREQFF. Here the CDR3 DNA reads TGTGCCAGCGGCCCCCCCCTGCTAGCGGGAATAAGGGAGCAGTTCTTC.